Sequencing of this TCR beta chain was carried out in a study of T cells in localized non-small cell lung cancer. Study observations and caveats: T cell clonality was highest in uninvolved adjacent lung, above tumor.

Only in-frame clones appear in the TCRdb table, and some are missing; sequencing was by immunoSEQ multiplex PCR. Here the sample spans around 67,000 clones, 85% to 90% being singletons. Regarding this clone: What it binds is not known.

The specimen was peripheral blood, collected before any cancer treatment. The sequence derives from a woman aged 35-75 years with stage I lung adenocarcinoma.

In DNA form, the CDR3 reads TGTGCCAGCACCATGACTAGCGGGAGCGCACGCGAGCAGTACTTC. Its translation is CASTMTSGSAREQYF. V usage is TRBV27 and J usage is TRBJ2-7, with 12 bases identical to TRBD2. Per germline, CDR1 MNHEY and CDR2 SMNVEV (reference sequence). This CDR3 contains 15 residues. V lost 7 bases to trimming and J lost 6 bases; unmatched junction nucleotides: 10.